The 23 T cell receptor beta chains listed next were all sequenced from one sample in a study of blood T cell repertoires in COVID-19. Sequenced by immunoSEQ multiplex PCR; TCRdb stores in-frame clones only, minus some. Here the sample spans 150,000 to 200,000 clones, 86% being singletons. Sample: peripheral blood. Receptors were obtained from a man aged 50 to 60 with active or convalescent COVID-19.

V and J are TRBV9 and TRBJ1-1; TRBD1 matches at 7 bases. After removal of 4 bases from V and 12 bases from J, the junction contained 9 bases not matched to a gene. This CDR3 has 12 residues. From germline, CDR1 is SGDLS and CDR2 YYNGEE. CDR3 region: CASSPEGGAPFF. The DNA for the CDR3 is TGTGCCAGCAGCCCCGAAGGGGGCGCGCCTTTCTTT.

The rearrangement uses TRBV15 and TRBJ2-3; D perhaps matches TRBD1 (5 bases). V was cut by 0 bases and J by 4 bases, with 5 bases left in between. The CDR3 totals 13 residues. The V gene's germline CDR1 is LNHNV and CDR2 YYDKDF (reference sequence). CDR3 nucleotide sequence: TGTGCCACCAGCAGAGAACAGGCAGATACGCAGTATTTT. Its protein is CATSREQADTQYF.

This chain joins TRBV5-4 and TRBJ1-2; no definite D call. V lost 4 bases to trimming and J lost 0 bases, with 13 bases between them. The CDR3 has 15 amino acids. From germline, CDR1 is SGHNT and CDR2 YYREEE (reference sequence). The CDR3: CASSEEVVSNYGYTF. The CDR3 DNA reads as TGTGCCAGCAGCGAAGAGGTTGTTTCTAACTATGGCTACACCTTC. The variable domain in full, completed from reference TRBV5-4 and TRBJ1-2, reads ETGVTQSPTHLIKTRGQQVTLRCSSQSGHNTVSWYQQALGQGPQFIFQYYREEENGRGNFPPRFSGLQFPNYSSELNVNALELDDSALYLCASSEEVVSNYGYTFGSGTRLTVV.

The chain is built from TRBV10-2 and TRBJ2-1; 10 nucleotides line up with TRBD1. V shed 8 bases, J shed 5 bases, and the junction held 9 bases outside the gene matches. This CDR3 region has 15 residues. Germline assignment: CDR1 WSHSY and CDR2 SAAADI. The DNA for the CDR3 is TGCGCCAGCCAAAGCGGGGACAGGGGCGACAATGAGCAGTTCTTC. Translating gives CASQSGDRGDNEQFF.

The V and J genes are TRBV14 and TRBJ2-3; D is undetermined. The CDR3 contains 13 residues. Germline loops: CDR1 SGHDN, CDR2 FVKESK. The V and J ends lost 5 bases and 4 bases respectively, with 10 bases between them. CDR3 loop: CASSYQRPDTQYF. DNA of the CDR3: TGTGCCAGCAGCTACCAGAGGCCAGATACGCAGTATTTT.

V gene TRBV5-3 combines with J gene TRBJ2-7; 9 nucleotides align to TRBD1. Being an ORF, TRBV5-3 has a function that is uncertain. V shed 2 bases, J shed 0 bases, and the junction held 12 bases outside the gene matches. This CDR3 has 18 residues. The CDR3 is CARSLRQGVFPCSYEQYF. The CDR3 DNA follows: TGTGCCAGAAGCTTACGACAGGGGGTTTTCCCCTGCTCCTACGAGCAGTACTTC.

The chain joins TRBV9 to TRBJ1-4; D unclear. V was cut by 0 bases and J by 5 bases, with 17 bases left in between. Germline values: CDR1 SGDLS, CDR2 YYNGEE. This CDR3 has 17 amino acids. The CDR3 here is CASSVGGGRRENEKLFF. CDR3 sequence (DNA): TGTGCCAGCAGCGTAGGGGGAGGTCGACGGGAGAATGAAAAACTGTTTTTT.

This clone has only a few counts. J is TRBJ2-7 and V is TRBV6-5; perhaps TRBD2 as D (6 bases). From germline, CDR1 is MNHEY and CDR2 SVGAGI. The CDR3 is 12 amino acids. The V gene lost 7 bases and the J gene lost 3 bases, with 10 bases spanning the gap. The CDR3 sequence: CASTPRGYEQYF. CDR3 nucleotides: TGTGCCAGCACCCCGCGGGGCTACGAGCAGTACTTC.

This rearrangement joins TRBV19 to TRBJ2-1; the match to TRBD2 covers 10 bases. Germline CDR1 LNHDA, CDR2 SQIVND (reference sequence). This CDR3 is built from 17 residues. The ends lost 1 base at V and 1 base at J; junction bases unmatched: 4. CDR3 nucleotide sequence: TGTGCCAGTAGTATAGGACTAGCGGGCGGGTCCTACAATGAGCAGTTCTTC. Its protein product is CASSIGLAGGSYNEQFF.

The chain recombines TRBV7-2 with TRBJ2-1, with D possibly being TRBD2 (6 bases). The CDR3 consists of 15 residues. Germline V lookup: CDR1 SGHTA, CDR2 FQGNSA. The V and J ends lost 5 bases and 6 bases respectively, with 17 bases between them. The CDR3 DNA sequence: TGTGCCAGCAGCCTCCGACGGGGGTTAGGCAATGAGCAGTTCTTC. Encoded protein: CASSLRRGLGNEQFF. Based on the CDR3 plus reference TRBV7-2 and TRBJ2-1, the full variable domain is GAGVSQSPSNKVTEKGKDVELRCDPISGHTALYWYRQSLGQGLEFLIYFQGNSAPDKSGLPSDRFSAERTGGSVSTLTIQRTQQEDSAVYLCASSLRRGLGNEQFFGPGTRLTVL.

The chain employs TRBV6-5 and TRBJ1-3, with no clear D. Germline V gene lookup returns CDR1 MNHEY and CDR2 SVGAGI. CDR3 length: 14 residues. V was pared by 5 bases and J by 3 bases, with 11 bases between. The CDR3 nucleotides read TGTGCCAGCAGTAATATCAAGAGTGGAAACACCATATATTTT. This encodes CASSNIKSGNTIYF.

The V gene is TRBV10-2, the J gene TRBJ2-5; tentatively, D is TRBD2 (6 bases). This CDR3 is 13 amino acids long. Germline lookup yields CDR1 WSHSY and CDR2 SAAADI. The germline V and J ends were trimmed by 2 bases and 5 bases, with 9 bases remaining between them. CDR3 in DNA: TGCGCCAGCAGTGAGAGGCGGGGCGAGACCCAGTACTTC. It codes for CASSERRGETQYF.

The V gene is TRBV7-3, the J gene TRBJ2-2; tentative D call: TRBD2 (6 bases). V was shortened by 3 bases and J by 6 bases, with 11 bases between the two germline ends. Germline V gene lookup returns CDR1 SGHTA and CDR2 FQGTGA. This CDR3 contains 14 residues. The CDR3: CASSLGLAPGELFF. The CDR3 DNA reads as TGTGCCAGCAGCTTGGGGCTAGCGCCCGGGGAGCTGTTTTTT. The variable domain in full, completed from reference TRBV7-3 and TRBJ2-2, reads GAGVSQTPSNKVTEKGKYVELRCDPISGHTALYWYRQSLGQGPEFLIYFQGTGAADDSGLPNDRFFAVRPEGSVSTLKIQRTERGDSAVYLCASSLGLAPGELFFGEGSRLTVL.

Sample share makes this clone medium-sized. The genes are TRBV5-1 and TRBJ2-7; 12 bases map to TRBD1. CDR3 size: 15 residues. Germline assignment: CDR1 SGHRS and CDR2 YFSETQ. The V and J ends lost 1 base and 6 bases, in that order; junction bases with no gene match: 5. This CDR3 is CASSLPRDRGLEQYF. The CDR3 DNA reads TGCGCCAGCAGCTTGCCTCGGGACAGGGGGCTCGAGCAGTACTTC. The variable domain in full, completed from reference TRBV5-1 and TRBJ2-7, reads KAGVTQTPRYLIKTRGQQVTLSCSPISGHRSVSWYQQTPGQGLQFLFEYFSETQRNKGNFPGRFSGRQFSNSRSEMNVSTLELGDSALYLCASSLPRDRGLEQYFGPGTRLTVT.

The rearrangement joins TRBV6-5 to TRBJ1-1; D call uncertain. Germline CDR1 MNHEY, CDR2 SVGAGI. The CDR3 is 14 residues long. V was cut by 0 bases and J by 1 base, with 6 bases left in between. CDR3 in amino acids: CASSYSSKNTEAFF. The CDR3 nucleotides are TGTGCCAGCAGTTACTCGTCTAAGAACACTGAAGCTTTCTTT.

The CDR3 coding sequence is TGCGCCAGCAGCTTGTTGGCGGACAGTCCCTACGAGCAGTACTTC. Translation: CASSLLADSPYEQYF. The chain combines TRBV5-1 with TRBJ2-7; D possibly corresponds to TRBD1 (6 bases). CDR3 length: 15 residues. Germline V gene lookup returns CDR1 SGHRS and CDR2 YFSETQ. Deletions cut 1 base from V and 2 bases from J, with 13 bases between.

The gene calls are TRBV29-1 and TRBJ1-2; 11 nucleotides align to TRBD1. The CDR3 contains 12 residues. Germline-derived CDR1 and CDR2 are SQVTM and ANQGSEA. V was pared by 7 bases and J by 3 bases, with 1 base of the junction left unmatched. CDR3 nucleotide sequence: TGCAGCGCGGGACAGGGGGACTATGGCTACACCTTC. Amino acids: CSAGQGDYGYTF.

The chain carries TRBV18 and TRBJ1-4; D possibly corresponds to TRBD1 (5 bases). Per the germline V gene, CDR1 is KGHSH and CDR2 is LQKENI. This CDR3 spans 13 amino acids. Trimming stripped 5 bases from V and 11 bases from J, with 15 bases between. This CDR3 reads CASSADGGGKLFF. DNA of the CDR3: TGTGCCAGCTCAGCCGACGGGGGTGGGAAACTGTTTTTT.

V is TRBV18 and J is TRBJ1-4; a possible D gene is TRBD1 (6 bases). CDR1 is KGHSH, CDR2 LQKENI, per germline. The CDR3 totals 14 residues. Deletions cut 2 bases from V and 8 bases from J, with 12 bases between. CDR3 nucleotide sequence: TGTGCCAGCTCACCAGCCGGCGACAGGGAAAAACTGTTTTTT. Amino acid sequence: CASSPAGDREKLFF.

The chain links TRBV4-1 to TRBJ2-7, with 12 bases that match TRBD1. Trimming took 3 bases from V and 3 from J; bases not matched to a gene: 3. Germline V gives CDR1 MGHRA, CDR2 YSYEKL. The CDR3 sequence is 15 residues long. CDR3 amino acids: CASSHGTGGFYEQYF. The CDR3 DNA sequence: TGCGCCAGCAGCCACGGGACAGGGGGCTTCTACGAGCAGTACTTC.

This clone was recorded a few times. The chain combines TRBV28 with TRBJ1-5; 9 bases are shared with TRBD1. Germline V gene data show CDR1 as MDHEN and CDR2 as SYDVKM. This CDR3 is built from 15 residues. With V trimmed by 6 bases and J by 7 bases, 10 bases remained unmatched. CDR3 amino acids: CASRLDRGKDQPQHF. The CDR3 DNA reads TGTGCCAGCAGGCTAGACAGGGGGAAGGACCAGCCCCAGCATTTT.

V usage is TRBV2 and J usage is TRBJ1-5, with TRBD1 as a possible D gene (6 bases). Per the germline V gene, CDR1 is SNHLY and CDR2 is FYNNEI. The length of the CDR3 is 17 residues. Trimming removed 6 bases at V and 1 base at J, with 19 bases between. The CDR3 sequence: CASSPDRRTLSNQPQHF. CDR3 nucleotide sequence: TGTGCCAGCAGCCCCGACAGGCGCACGTTGAGCAATCAGCCCCAGCATTTT.

The chain joins TRBV21-1 to TRBJ2-7; no check of the table's D call, TRBD1, against the DNA was made. TRBV21-1 represents a pseudogene. The CDR3 runs to 11 residues. The CDR3 sequence is CASSKKTGQYF. CDR3 nucleotides: TGTGCCAGCAGCAAAAAGACAGGGCAGTACTTC.